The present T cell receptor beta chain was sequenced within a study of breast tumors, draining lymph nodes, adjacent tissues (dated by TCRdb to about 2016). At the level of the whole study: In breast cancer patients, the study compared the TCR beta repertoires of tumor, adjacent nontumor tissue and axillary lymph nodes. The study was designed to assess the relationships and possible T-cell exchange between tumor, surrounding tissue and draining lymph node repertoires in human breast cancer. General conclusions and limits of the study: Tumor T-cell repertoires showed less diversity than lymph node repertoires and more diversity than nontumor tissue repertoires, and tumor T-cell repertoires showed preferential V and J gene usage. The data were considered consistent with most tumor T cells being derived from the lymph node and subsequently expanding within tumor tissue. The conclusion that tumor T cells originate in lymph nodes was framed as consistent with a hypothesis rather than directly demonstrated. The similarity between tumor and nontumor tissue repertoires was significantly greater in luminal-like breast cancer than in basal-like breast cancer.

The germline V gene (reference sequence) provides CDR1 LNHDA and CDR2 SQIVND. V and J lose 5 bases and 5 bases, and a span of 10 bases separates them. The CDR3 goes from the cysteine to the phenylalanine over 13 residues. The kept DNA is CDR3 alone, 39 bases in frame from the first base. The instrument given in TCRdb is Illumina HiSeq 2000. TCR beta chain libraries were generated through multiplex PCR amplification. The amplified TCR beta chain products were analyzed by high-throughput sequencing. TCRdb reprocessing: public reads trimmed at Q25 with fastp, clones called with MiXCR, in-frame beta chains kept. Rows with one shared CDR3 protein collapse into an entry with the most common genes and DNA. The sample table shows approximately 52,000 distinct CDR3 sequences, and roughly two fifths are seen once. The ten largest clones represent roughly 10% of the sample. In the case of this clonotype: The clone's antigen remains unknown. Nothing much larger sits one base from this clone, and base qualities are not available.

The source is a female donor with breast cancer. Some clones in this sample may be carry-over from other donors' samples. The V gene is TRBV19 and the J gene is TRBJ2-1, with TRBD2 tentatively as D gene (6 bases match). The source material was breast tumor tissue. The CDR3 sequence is CASSRSGNNEQFF. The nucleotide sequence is TGTGCCAGTAGTCGTAGCGGAAACAATGAGCAGTTCTTC.